One sample yielded the 21 T cell receptor beta chains listed below, sequenced in a study of blood T cells in healthy people across ages. A second PCR, run for roughly 6 to 11 cycles, used a sample-barcoded 5' primer plus a J-beta primer mix. TCRdb called the 5' RACE reads again in MiXCR, with one record for every CDR3 protein. The sample comprises more than 650,000 distinct CDR3 sequences, more than 25% of which are singletons, and 2.5% to 3.5% rests with the top ten. Separately, the same data were catalogued under a study of T cells of mothers and their children.

Sequenced material: blood. These TCRs come from a boy younger than 18 in good health.

The chain carries TRBV7-9 and TRBJ2-5; 8 positions agree with TRBD2. Near its end, the DNA agrees better with TRBJ2-1, so the J call may be wrong. The CDR3 covers 14 residues. The germline V gene has CDR1 SEHNR and CDR2 FQNEAQ (reference sequence). CDR3 in DNA: TGTGCCAGCAGCTCCGGGGGGGCAAGGGATGAGCAGTTCTTC. Translating gives CASSSGGARDEQFF.

This rearrangement joins TRBV5-1 to TRBJ2-5; the D is unclear. The CDR3 is 11 amino acids. CDR1 and CDR2 (germline): SGHRS, YFSETQ. V lost 6 bases and J 4 bases, leaving 7 bases between the germline ends. CDR3 region: CASTSGETQYF. CDR3 nucleotides: TGCGCCAGCACCTCGGGAGAGACCCAGTACTTC. Full variable domain (outside the CDR3, taken from reference TRBV5-1 and TRBJ2-5): KAGVTQTPRYLIKTRGQQVTLSCSPISGHRSVSWYQQTPGQGLQFLFEYFSETQRNKGNFPGRFSGRQFSNSRSEMNVSTLELGDSALYLCASTSGETQYFGPGTRLLVL.

This clonotype was counted only a few times. The CDR3 nucleotides read TGTGCCAGCAGGTCCGGGACAGGAGGCTATGGCTACACCTTC. Protein product: CASRSGTGGYGYTF. This chain connects TRBV12-3 or TRBV12-4 to TRBJ1-2; 8 positions agree with TRBD1. V dropped 6 bases and J dropped 4; count of bases not matched to a gene: 7. This CDR3 contains 14 residues.

This clonotype appeared a single time. The chain uses TRBV4-1 and TRBJ1-2; TRBD1 might be the D (6 bases). This CDR3 contains 15 residues. Germline assignment: CDR1 MGHRA and CDR2 YSYEKL. Deletions cut 4 bases from V and 11 bases from J, with 23 bases between. The CDR3 DNA follows: TGCGCCAGCAGCCCCAGGGGATTGGAGCTGGCTGGGTACACCTTC. This sequence encodes CASSPRGLELAGYTF.

The rearrangement links TRBV7-9 to TRBJ1-2, with D possibly TRBD1 on 6 matching bases. The CDR3 spans 13 residues. The germline CDR1 and CDR2 sequences are SEHNR and FQNEAQ (reference sequence). The V and J ends lost 7 bases and 8 bases respectively, with 17 bases between them. Written as DNA, the CDR3 is TGTGCCAGCACCGATCAGACAGGATTCGGCTACACCTTC. Translation: CASTDQTGFGYTF.

A remark on this clonotype: This may be a read error, as it is one base from a much larger clone. The chain joins TRBV5-1 to TRBJ2-7, with D perhaps TRBD1 (5 bases). V was shortened by 0 bases and J by 3 bases, with 10 bases between the two germline ends. This CDR3 has 14 residues. Per the germline V gene, CDR1 is SGHRS and CDR2 is YFSETQ. CDR3 sequence: CASSLVTEGYEQYF. CDR3 DNA: TGCGCCAGCAGCTTGGTGACAGAAGGCTACGAGCAGTACTTC.

The genes are TRBV12-3 or TRBV12-4 and TRBJ1-4; possibly TRBD1 for D (6 bases). Trimming pared 5 bases from V and 6 bases from J, leaving 13 bases between. The CDR3 spans 14 residues. The CDR3 nucleotides read TGTGCCAGCAGTCCAGAGGGGGTTGATGAAAAACTGTTTTTT. This translates into CASSPEGVDEKLFF.

The chain uses TRBV3-1 and TRBJ1-6, with D unresolved. Germline V gives CDR1 LGHDT, CDR2 YNNKEL (reference sequence). The CDR3 totals 12 residues. Trimming removed 1 base from V and 13 bases from J, with 8 bases in between. The CDR3 region is CASSQGRTPLHF. The CDR3 DNA is TGTGCCAGCAGCCAAGGAAGGACGCCCCTCCACTTT.

This clonotype was picked up one time. CDR3 nucleotide sequence: TGTGCCAGCAGTTACGGGTACACGATGAATTCACCCCTCCACTTT. Protein: CASSYGYTMNSPLHF. The V call is TRBV6-6, the J call TRBJ1-6, with D unresolved. Deletions cut 2 bases from V and 7 bases from J, with 12 bases between. CDR3 length: 15 residues. The V gene's germline CDR1 is MNHNY and CDR2 SVGAGI (reference sequence).

This clonotype appeared a few times. The V gene is TRBV29-1, the J gene TRBJ2-5, with 8 bases aligning to TRBD1. The CDR3 length is 11 residues. CDR1 is SQVTM, CDR2 ANQGSEA, per germline. Trimming cost V 7 bases and J 11 bases; bases outside gene matches: 9. The CDR3 protein is CSAGTGTEQYF. The CDR3 coding sequence is TGCAGCGCGGGGACAGGTACGGAGCAGTACTTC.

Here the CDR3 reads CASSYSRAAAYEQYF. CDR3 nucleotide sequence: TGTGCCAGCAGTTACTCACGGGCGGCCGCCTACGAGCAGTACTTC. V gene TRBV6-5 combines with J gene TRBJ2-7, with unresolved D. Per the germline V gene, CDR1 is MNHEY and CDR2 is SVGAGI. The CDR3 loop spans 15 amino acids. V dropped 0 bases and J dropped 2 bases, with 11 bases sitting between them.

This clonotype was observed a handful of times. The rearrangement joins TRBV2 to TRBJ2-6, with TRBD1 matching over 9 bases. The CDR3 covers 18 residues. The V gene end was trimmed by 8 bases and the J gene end by 4 bases; junction bases not matched to a gene: 15. CDR1 is SNHLY, CDR2 FYNNEI, per germline. Here the CDR3 reads CASDFSRDREDGANVLTF. CDR3 sequence (DNA): TGTGCCAGCGACTTCTCTAGGGACAGGGAGGACGGGGCCAACGTCCTGACTTTC. Looking up the rest from reference TRBV2 and TRBJ2-6 gives the full variable domain: EPEVTQTPSHQVTQMGQEVILRCVPISNHLYFYWYRQILGQKVEFLVSFYNNEISEKSEIFDDQFSVERPDGSNFTLKIRSTKLEDSAMYFCASDFSRDREDGANVLTFGAGSRLTVL.

The rearrangement joins TRBV11-2 to TRBJ2-1, with TRBD2 matching over 7 bases. The CDR3 is 16 residues long. The germline V gene has CDR1 SGHAT and CDR2 FQNNGV. V shed 1 base, J shed 3 bases, and the junction held 6 bases outside the gene matches. CDR3 residues: CASSLVLAAIYNEQFF. Here the CDR3 DNA reads TGTGCCAGCAGCTTAGTTCTAGCGGCGATCTACAATGAGCAGTTCTTC.

This clonotype has a handful of counts. The rearrangement links TRBV7-3 to TRBJ2-2, with D possibly being TRBD2 (6 bases). The V gene's germline CDR1 is SGHTA and CDR2 FQGTGA. This CDR3 region has 15 residues. V lost 0 bases to trimming and J lost 5 bases, with 10 bases between them. CDR3 DNA: TGTGCCAGCAGCTTAACGGAGGGGAGTACCGGGGAGCTGTTTTTT. Protein sequence: CASSLTEGSTGELFF. Full variable domain (rest looked up from reference TRBV7-3 and TRBJ2-2): GAGVSQTPSNKVTEKGKYVELRCDPISGHTALYWYRQSLGQGPEFLIYFQGTGAADDSGLPNDRFFAVRPEGSVSTLKIQRTERGDSAVYLCASSLTEGSTGELFFGEGSRLTVL.

CDR3 in amino acids: CAWNPGQDSVGQYF. The CDR3, as DNA: TGTGCCTGGAACCCTGGACAGGATAGTGTCGGGCAGTACTTC. The V and J genes are TRBV30 and TRBJ2-7; TRBD1 matches 7 bases. V trimming: 4 bases; J trimming: 9 bases; junction bases outside the gene matches: 15. This CDR3 comprises 14 residues. Per the germline V gene, CDR1 is GTSNPN and CDR2 is SVGIG (reference sequence).

This clonotype was recorded a few times. V usage is TRBV20-1 and J usage is TRBJ1-1; maybe TRBD1 (6 bases). Germline values: CDR1 DFQATT, CDR2 SNEGSKA (reference sequence). V gave up 4 bases and J gave up 4 bases, with 13 bases separating them. This CDR3 is 13 amino acids long. CDR3 DNA sequence: TGCAGTGCTACCTTACAGGGCGGCACTGAAGCTTTCTTT. Translated: CSATLQGGTEAFF.

The rearrangement links TRBV5-1 to TRBJ1-4, with 10 bases identical to TRBD1. In germline, CDR1 is SGHRS, CDR2 YFSETQ. The CDR3 covers 15 residues. J gave up 8 bases and V 5 bases, and 9 bases lay outside the gene matches. DNA for the CDR3: TGCGCCAGCAGTTTGATCGGGACAGGGGAGGAAAAACTGTTTTTT. Protein: CASSLIGTGEEKLFF.

This clonotype was picked up a small number of times. The chain carries TRBV5-1 and TRBJ2-5; tentative D call: TRBD2 (5 bases). The CDR3 spans 15 residues. The ends were cut back, 0 bases at V and 5 bases at J, with 14 bases in the middle. From germline, CDR1 is SGHRS and CDR2 YFSETQ. CDR3 coding DNA: TGCGCCAGCAGCTTGGATCTGAGGGCGGCTGAGACCCAGTACTTC. It codes for CASSLDLRAAETQYF.

The chain is built from TRBV5-1 and TRBJ2-5; 11 bases align to TRBD2. The germline CDR1 and CDR2 sequences are SGHRS and YFSETQ. The ends lost 2 bases at V and 5 bases at J; junction bases unmatched: 8. CDR3 size: 16 residues. DNA of the CDR3: TGCGCCAGCAGCTTTCGGCTAGCGGGGGGCGAGGAGACCCAGTACTTC. This codes for CASSFRLAGGEETQYF.

Points on this clonotype: Germline and junction disagree at one end, which may indicate a read error. The V call is TRBV9, the J call TRBJ2-5; D unclear. Germline CDR1 SGDLS, CDR2 YYNGEE. This CDR3 has 13 residues. CDR3 sequence (DNA): TGTACCAGCAGCGTCTCCTCCCAAGAGACCCAGTACTTC. Amino acids: CTSSVSSQETQYF.

This clonotype was found a few times. V gene TRBV6-1 combines with J gene TRBJ2-2; weak D call: TRBD2 (6 bases). Germline assignment: CDR1 MNHNS and CDR2 SASEGT. This CDR3 has 16 residues. Between the trimmed V and J ends, which lost 2 bases and 3 bases, there was a span of 13 bases. This CDR3 reads CASSERRGDYTGELFF. CDR3 sequence (DNA): TGTGCCAGCAGTGAACGTAGAGGGGACTACACCGGGGAGCTGTTTTTT.